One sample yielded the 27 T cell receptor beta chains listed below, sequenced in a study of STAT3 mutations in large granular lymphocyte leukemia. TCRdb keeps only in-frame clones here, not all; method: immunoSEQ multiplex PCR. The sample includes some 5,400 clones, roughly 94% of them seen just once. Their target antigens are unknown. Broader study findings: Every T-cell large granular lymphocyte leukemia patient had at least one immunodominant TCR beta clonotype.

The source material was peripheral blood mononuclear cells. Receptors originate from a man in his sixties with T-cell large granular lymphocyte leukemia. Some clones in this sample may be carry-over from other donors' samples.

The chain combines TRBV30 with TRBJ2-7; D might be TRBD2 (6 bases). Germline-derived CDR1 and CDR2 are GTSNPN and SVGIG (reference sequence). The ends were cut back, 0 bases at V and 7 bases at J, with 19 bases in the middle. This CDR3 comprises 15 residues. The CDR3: CAWSVLRASAREQYF. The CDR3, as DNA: TGTGCCTGGAGTGTACTGAGGGCTAGCGCGAGGGAGCAGTACTTC.

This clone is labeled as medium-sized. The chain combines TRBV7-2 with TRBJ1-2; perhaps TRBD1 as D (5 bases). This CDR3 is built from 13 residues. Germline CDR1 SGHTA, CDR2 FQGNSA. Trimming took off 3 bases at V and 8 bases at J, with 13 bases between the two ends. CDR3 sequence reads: CASSFGDEGGYTF. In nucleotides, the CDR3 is TGTGCCAGCAGCTTTGGGGACGAGGGCGGCTACACCTTC.

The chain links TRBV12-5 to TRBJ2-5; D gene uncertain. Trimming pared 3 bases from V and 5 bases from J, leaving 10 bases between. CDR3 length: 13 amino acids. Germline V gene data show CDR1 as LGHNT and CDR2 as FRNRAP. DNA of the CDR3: TGTGCTAGTGGTTTCCTCCCCCGGGAGACCCAGTACTTC. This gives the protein CASGFLPRETQYF.

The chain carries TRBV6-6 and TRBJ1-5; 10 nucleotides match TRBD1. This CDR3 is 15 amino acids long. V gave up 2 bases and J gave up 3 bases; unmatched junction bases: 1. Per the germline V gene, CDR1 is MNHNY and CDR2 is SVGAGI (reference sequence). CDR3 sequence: CASSYGQGVNQPQHF. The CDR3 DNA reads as TGTGCCAGCAGTTACGGACAGGGGGTCAATCAGCCCCAGCATTTT.

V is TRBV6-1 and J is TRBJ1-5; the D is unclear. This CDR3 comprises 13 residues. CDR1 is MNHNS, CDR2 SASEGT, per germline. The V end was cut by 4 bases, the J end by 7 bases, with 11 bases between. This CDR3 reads CASSVGVEQPQHF. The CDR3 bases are TGTGCCAGCAGTGTTGGGGTGGAACAGCCCCAGCATTTT.

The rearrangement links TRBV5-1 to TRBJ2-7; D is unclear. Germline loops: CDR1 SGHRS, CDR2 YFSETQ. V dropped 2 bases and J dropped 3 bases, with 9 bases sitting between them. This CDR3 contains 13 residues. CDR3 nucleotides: TGCGCCAGCAGCTTTGACGGTTTCTACGAGCAGTACTTC. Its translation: CASSFDGFYEQYF.

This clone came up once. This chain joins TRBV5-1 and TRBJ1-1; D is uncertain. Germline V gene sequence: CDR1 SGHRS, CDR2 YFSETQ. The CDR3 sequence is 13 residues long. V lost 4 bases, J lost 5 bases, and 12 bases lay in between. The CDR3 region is CASSIQMETEAFF. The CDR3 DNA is TGCGCCAGCAGCATCCAAATGGAAACTGAAGCTTTCTTT.

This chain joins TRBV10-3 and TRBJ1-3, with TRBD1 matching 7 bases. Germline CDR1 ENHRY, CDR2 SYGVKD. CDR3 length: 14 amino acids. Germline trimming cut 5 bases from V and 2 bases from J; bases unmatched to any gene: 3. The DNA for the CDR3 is TGTGCCATCAGTTCAGACAGGGCTGGAAACACCATATATTTT. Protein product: CAISSDRAGNTIYF.

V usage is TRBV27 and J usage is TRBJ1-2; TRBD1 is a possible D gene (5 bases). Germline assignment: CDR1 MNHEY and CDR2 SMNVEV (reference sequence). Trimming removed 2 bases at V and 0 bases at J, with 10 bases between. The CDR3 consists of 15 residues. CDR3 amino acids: CASSLAGNPNYGYTF. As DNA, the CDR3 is TGTGCCAGCAGTTTAGCAGGGAACCCTAACTATGGCTACACCTTC.

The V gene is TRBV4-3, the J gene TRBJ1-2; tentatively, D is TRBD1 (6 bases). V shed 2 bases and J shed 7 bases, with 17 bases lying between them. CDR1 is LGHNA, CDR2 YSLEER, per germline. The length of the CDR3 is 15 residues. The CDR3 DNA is TGCGCCAGCAGCCAAAACCTCGGACAGCACCGTGGCTACACCTTC. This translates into CASSQNLGQHRGYTF.

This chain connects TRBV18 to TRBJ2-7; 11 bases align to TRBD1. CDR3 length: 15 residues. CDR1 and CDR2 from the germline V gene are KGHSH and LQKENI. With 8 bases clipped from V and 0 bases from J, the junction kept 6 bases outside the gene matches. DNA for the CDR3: TGTGCCAGCAGCGTAGGACAGGGGGCCTCCTACGAGCAGTACTTC. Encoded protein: CASSVGQGASYEQYF.

For the CDR3, the DNA is TGCGCCAGCAGCTTGAACGGGCAACTAGCGGGCACAGATACGCAGTATTTT. This codes for CASSLNGQLAGTDTQYF. V and J are TRBV5-1 and TRBJ2-3; 8 positions match TRBD2. V dropped 1 base and J dropped 1; count of bases not matched to a gene: 8. The germline V gene has CDR1 SGHRS and CDR2 YFSETQ. The CDR3 consists of 17 residues.

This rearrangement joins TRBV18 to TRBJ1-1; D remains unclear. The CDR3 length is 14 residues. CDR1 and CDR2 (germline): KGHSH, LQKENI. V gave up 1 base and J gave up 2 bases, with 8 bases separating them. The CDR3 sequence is CASSPQGDNTEAFF. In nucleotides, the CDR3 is TGTGCCAGCTCACCACAGGGAGATAACACTGAAGCTTTCTTT.

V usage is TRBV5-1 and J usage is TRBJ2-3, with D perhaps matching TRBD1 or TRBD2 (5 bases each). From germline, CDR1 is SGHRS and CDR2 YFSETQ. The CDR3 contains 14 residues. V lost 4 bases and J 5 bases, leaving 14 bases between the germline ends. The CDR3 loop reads CASSVRDLGDTQYF. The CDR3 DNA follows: TGCGCCAGCAGCGTCCGGGACCTGGGAGATACGCAGTATTTT.

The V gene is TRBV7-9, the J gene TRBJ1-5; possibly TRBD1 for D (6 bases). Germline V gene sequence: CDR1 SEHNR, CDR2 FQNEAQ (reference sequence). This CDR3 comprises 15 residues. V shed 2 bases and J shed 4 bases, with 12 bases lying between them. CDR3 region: CASSLSGDRNQPQHF. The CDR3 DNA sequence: TGTGCCAGCAGCTTATCAGGGGATCGGAATCAGCCCCAGCATTTT.

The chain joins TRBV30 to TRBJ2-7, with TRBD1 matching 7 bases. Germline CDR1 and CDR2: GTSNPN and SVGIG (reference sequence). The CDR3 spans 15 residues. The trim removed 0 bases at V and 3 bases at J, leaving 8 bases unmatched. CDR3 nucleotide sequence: TGTGCCTGGAGTGTACTGGACAGGATCGACTACGAGCAGTACTTC. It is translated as CAWSVLDRIDYEQYF.

The CDR3 coding sequence is TGTGCCAGCAGCCGGGACCATTACGAGCAGTACTTC. The encoded protein is CASSRDHYEQYF. The chain links TRBV5-4 to TRBJ2-7, with D perhaps being TRBD1 or TRBD2 (5 bases each). The V gene's germline CDR1 is SGHNT and CDR2 YYREEE (reference sequence). The CDR3 is made up of 12 amino acids. The V and J ends lost 4 bases and 4 bases respectively, with 9 bases between them.

CDR3 region: CASSQGAGEYEQYF. The CDR3 DNA reads TGCGCCAGCAGCCAAGGTGCGGGGGAGTACGAGCAGTACTTC. The rearrangement links TRBV4-3 to TRBJ2-7; 7 nucleotides align to TRBD2. The germline V gene has CDR1 LGHNA and CDR2 YSLEER. The ends lost 1 base at V and 4 bases at J; junction bases unmatched: 4. The length of the CDR3 is 14 residues.

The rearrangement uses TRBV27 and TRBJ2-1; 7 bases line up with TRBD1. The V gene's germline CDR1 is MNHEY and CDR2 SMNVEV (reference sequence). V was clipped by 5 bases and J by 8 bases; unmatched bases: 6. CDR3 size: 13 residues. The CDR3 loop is CASSGDSSDEQFF. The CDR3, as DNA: TGTGCCAGCAGTGGGGACAGTAGCGATGAGCAGTTCTTC.

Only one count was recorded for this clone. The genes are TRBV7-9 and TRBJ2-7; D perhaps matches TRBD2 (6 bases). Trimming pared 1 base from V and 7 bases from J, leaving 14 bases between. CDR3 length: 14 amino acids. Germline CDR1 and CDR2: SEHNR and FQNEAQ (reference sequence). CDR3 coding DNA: TGTGCCAGCAGCTTAGACGCCCGGGGGTTGGAGCAGTACTTC. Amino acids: CASSLDARGLEQYF.

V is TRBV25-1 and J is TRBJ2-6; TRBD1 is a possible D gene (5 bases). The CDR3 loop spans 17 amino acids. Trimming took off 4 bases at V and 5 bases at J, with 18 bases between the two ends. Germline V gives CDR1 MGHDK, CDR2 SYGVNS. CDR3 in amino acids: CASSVNAGQSRANVLTF. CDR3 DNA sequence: TGTGCCAGCAGTGTGAACGCAGGACAAAGTCGGGCCAACGTCCTGACTTTC.

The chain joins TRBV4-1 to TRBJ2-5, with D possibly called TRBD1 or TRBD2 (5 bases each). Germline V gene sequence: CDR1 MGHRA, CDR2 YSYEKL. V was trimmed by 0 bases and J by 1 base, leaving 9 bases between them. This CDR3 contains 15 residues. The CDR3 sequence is CASSQDAGGQETQYF. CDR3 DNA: TGCGCCAGCAGCCAAGACGCTGGGGGCCAAGAGACCCAGTACTTC.

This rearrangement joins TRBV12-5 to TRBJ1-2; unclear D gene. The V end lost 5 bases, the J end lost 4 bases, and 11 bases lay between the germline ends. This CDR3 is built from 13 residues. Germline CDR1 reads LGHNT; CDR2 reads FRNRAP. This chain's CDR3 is CASGPVVGYGYTF. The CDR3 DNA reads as TGTGCTAGTGGTCCCGTAGTGGGCTATGGCTACACCTTC.

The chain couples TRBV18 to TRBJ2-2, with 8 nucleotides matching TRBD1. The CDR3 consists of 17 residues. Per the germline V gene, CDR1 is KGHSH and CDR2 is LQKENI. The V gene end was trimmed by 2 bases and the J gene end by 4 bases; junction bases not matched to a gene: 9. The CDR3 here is CASSPMPKTGVTGELFF. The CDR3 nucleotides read TGTGCCAGCTCACCAATGCCTAAGACAGGGGTCACCGGGGAGCTGTTTTTT.

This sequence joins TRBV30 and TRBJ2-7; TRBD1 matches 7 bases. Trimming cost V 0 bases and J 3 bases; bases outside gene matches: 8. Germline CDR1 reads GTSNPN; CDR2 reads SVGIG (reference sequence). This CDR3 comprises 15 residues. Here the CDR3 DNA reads TGTGCCTGGAGTGTACGGGGACAGCGGTACTACGAGCAGTACTTC. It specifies CAWSVRGQRYYEQYF.

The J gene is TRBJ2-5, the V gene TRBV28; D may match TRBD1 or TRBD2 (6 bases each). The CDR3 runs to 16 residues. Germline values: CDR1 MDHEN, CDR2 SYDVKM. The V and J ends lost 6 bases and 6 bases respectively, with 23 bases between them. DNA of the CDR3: TGTGCCAGCAGCCTTGCGGAGGAGGGAAGGGGGAAGACCCAGTACTTC. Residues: CASSLAEEGRGKTQYF.

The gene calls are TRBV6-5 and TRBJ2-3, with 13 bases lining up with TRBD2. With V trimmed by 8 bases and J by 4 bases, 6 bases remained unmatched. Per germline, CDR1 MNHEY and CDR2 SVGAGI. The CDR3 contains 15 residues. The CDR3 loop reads CASALLAGGPDTQYF. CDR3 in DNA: TGTGCCAGCGCCCTACTAGCGGGGGGGCCAGATACGCAGTATTTT.